Listed below are T cell receptor beta chains from one sample, sequenced in a study of blood T cell repertoires in COVID-19. Data came from immunoSEQ multiplex PCR; TCRdb stores just in-frame clones and leaves some out. The sample shows hundreds of thousands of clones, approximately 90% of them seen only once. Sequenced sample: PBMCs or T cells enriched from blood (not recorded which). The receptors were gathered from a man under 40 who had recovered from COVID-19. Each CDR3 is given with its conserved first and last residue. D genes are given only for firm matches. Size values are once, few and many counts, or a class for expanded clones, and some rows have none.

D gene	V gene	clone size	J gene	CDR3 DNA	CDR3 protein
-	TRBV12-5	-	TRBJ2-5	TGTGCTAGTGGTTTCTCCCAAGAGACCCAGTACTTC	CASGFSQETQYF
-	TRBV15	-	TRBJ1-5	TGTGCCACCAGCAGAGATCTTGGGCAGGGAGGTCATCAGCCCCAGCATTTT	CATSRDLGQGGHQPQHF
-	TRBV5-1	-	TRBJ1-1	TGCGCCAGCAGCTTGGAAGCAGGCGGGACTGAAGCTTTCTTT	CASSLEAGGTEAFF
-	TRBV3-1/TRBV3-2	-	TRBJ1-6	TGTGCCAGCAGCCAAGGTCAGGTTTCACCCCTCCACTTT	CASSQGQVSPLHF
TRBD2	TRBV18	-	TRBJ2-3	TGTGCCAGCTCAACAGGACTAGCGCTGAAGGGAAATACGCAGTATTTT	CASSTGLALKGNTQYF
-	TRBV19	-	TRBJ2-2	TGTGCCAGTAGTATGGCCAGGCCCTTAAGGACCGGGGAGCTGTTTTTT	CASSMARPLRTGELFF
TRBD2	TRBV12-5	-	TRBJ2-1	TGTGCTAGTGGTTTCCCCCCGGGGGGGACGGGCAATGAGCAGTTCTTC	CASGFPPGGTGNEQFF
-	TRBV10-3	-	TRBJ2-7	TGTGCCATCAGTGAGTCGGGGGGAATCTACGAGCAGTACTTC	CAISESGGIYEQYF
-	TRBV5-8	-	TRBJ1-1	TGTGCCAGCAGCTTGGAGAGGGACACTGAAGCTTTCTTT	CASSLERDTEAFF
-	TRBV5-1	-	TRBJ2-5	TGCGCCAGCAGCTTGGCCGCGACAAAAGAGACCCAGTACTTC	CASSLAATKETQYF
-	TRBV19	-	TRBJ1-5	TGTGCCAGTACCGAGTCACCGGGACAACATCAGCCCCAGCATTTT	CASTESPGQHQPQHF
TRBD1	TRBV27	-	TRBJ1-4	TGTGCCAGCAGTACCTACAAACCCTCAGGGGGGATTAGAGAAAAACTGTTTTTT	CASSTYKPSGGIREKLFF
TRBD1	TRBV7-6	-	TRBJ2-7	TGTGCCAGCAGCCAGGACAGGGGCCCTCTCTACGAGCAGTACTTC	CASSQDRGPLYEQYF
TRBD1	TRBV29-1	-	TRBJ2-7	TGCAGCGTTGGACTCCCCGGGACAGGGAAAAACGAGCAGTACTTC	CSVGLPGTGKNEQYF
TRBD1	TRBV5-1	once	TRBJ1-6	TGCGCCAGCAGCGATGTCGGACAGGATAATTCACCCCTCCACTTT	CASSDVGQDNSPLHF
-	TRBV4-1	few	TRBJ1-1	TGCGCCAGCAGCCCGGGACGGGGGTCCACTGAAGCTTTCTTT	CASSPGRGSTEAFF
TRBD1	TRBV18	-	TRBJ2-5	TGTGCCAGCTCACCCTTCGGACAGGGGTATTCAGAGACCCAGTACTTC	CASSPFGQGYSETQYF
-	TRBV7-3	-	TRBJ2-7	TGTGCCAGCAGCTTAACGCCCGGCTACGAGCAGTACTTC	CASSLTPGYEQYF
-	TRBV12-3/TRBV12-4	once	TRBJ2-7	TGTGCCAGCAGTAATAGGATTAGGGGCGAGCAGTACTTC	CASSNRIRGEQYF
TRBD2	TRBV6-5	few	TRBJ2-1	TGTGCCAGCACCCTCGGGACTAGCGGGAGGGATGAGCAGTTCTTC	CASTLGTSGRDEQFF
-	TRBV6-4	-	TRBJ2-1	TGTGCCAGCAGTGCCAATCATACCCCCGGTTGGGGCATATCCTACAATGAGCAGTTCTTC	CASSANHTPGWGISYNEQFF
TRBD2	TRBV5-5	-	TRBJ2-7	TGTGCCAGCAGCTGGACGGCGGGAGGGTCCTACGAGCAGTACTTC	CASSWTAGGSYEQYF
TRBD2	TRBV30	-	TRBJ2-1	TGTGCCTGGAGGAGATGGGGACTAGATGAGCAGTTCTTC	CAWRRWGLDEQFF
-	TRBV2	-	TRBJ1-2	TGTGCCAGCACCGCTGGGGGGTATCATGGCTACACCTTC	CASTAGGYHGYTF
TRBD1	TRBV28	-	TRBJ2-2	TGTGCCAGCTGTACAGGGGTCAACACCGGGGAGCTGTTTTTT	CASCTGVNTGELFF
TRBD1	TRBV19	-	TRBJ1-5	TGTGCCAGCAGAAAGAAGACAGGGGGAGTAAGCAATCAGCCCCAGCATTTT	CASRKKTGGVSNQPQHF
-	TRBV14	-	TRBJ2-7	TGTGCCAGCAGCCGCGCCTACGAGCAGTACTTC	CASSRAYEQYF